Detailed here is one TCR beta chain. Its antigen remains unidentified. These data belong to a study of shared clonotypes between healthy human individuals. Study-level points and caveats: Specimens sampled were limited to blood, with tissue repertoires likely differing. Larger estimated richness was generally seen in naive subsets than in memory subsets.

Some clones are missing from TCRdb's copy, which holds only in-frame ones; the method was immunoSEQ multiplex PCR. The data show hundreds of thousands of clones, less than 85% seen once. The germline CDR1 and CDR2 sequences are MNHNS and SASEGT. This CDR3 spans 14 amino acids. V lost 2 bases and J 5 bases, leaving 12 bases between the germline ends. Material for sequencing was memory CD4+ T cells sorted from blood. Sample subset: CD45RA-negative fraction. This sequence originates from a woman under 40 in good health. This sequence joins TRBV6-1 and TRBJ1-1, with a tentative D call TRBD1 (6 bases). The CDR3 region is CASSESQGITEAFF. The CDR3 DNA is TGTGCCAGCAGTGAAAGTCAGGGGATAACTGAAGCTTTCTTT.